The clone carrying this T cell receptor beta chain came up many times. Its antigen is unidentified. The sample belongs to a study of response to subunit inactivated influenza vaccine. Study outcomes and limitations: Authors suggested each seasonal flu vaccination may recruit only limited numbers of new T cells.

One entry per CDR3 protein results from TCRdb running MiXCR on the RT-PCR reads. The table has around 520,000 distinct CDR3 sequences, 25% seen once. CDR3 length: 15 amino acids. V was pared by 0 bases and J by 4 bases, with 12 bases between. Germline values: CDR1 ENHRY, CDR2 SYGVKD. This TCR came from a man aged 45 to 65 who received an inactivated influenza vaccine. The chain joins TRBV10-3 to TRBJ1-2; D gene ambiguous. The sequencing used CD4+ T cells sorted from PBMCs, collected about 5 days after vaccination. CDR3 protein: CAISESAGYSYGYTF. CDR3 DNA sequence: TGTGCCATCAGTGAGTCCGCAGGCTACAGCTATGGCTACACCTTC.